This entry lists 18 T cell receptor beta chains sequenced from one sample in a study of T cell changes during pregnancy in multiple sclerosis (dated by TCRdb to between 2018 and 2020). Libraries were prepared through the immunoSEQ multiplex PCR assay. Sourced from immuneACCESS, this table was stored by TCRdb with only in-frame sequences that have V and J called. A share of the clones is absent; for the studies checked, an unresolved V gene accounts for under half, and the remainder has no known explanation. Present in this sample are tens of thousands of clones, more than 90% of which were seen just once. The ten largest clones add up to approximately 3% of the sample. The sample was CD8+ T cells from peripheral blood mononuclear cells, taken before pregnancy. These TCRs come from a female donor with multiple sclerosis, enrolled in a pregnancy study.

This chain links TRBV11-2 with TRBJ1-1, with D unresolved. The CDR3 length is 11 residues. Germline V gene data show CDR1 as SGHAT and CDR2 as FQNNGV. V lost 3 bases to trimming and J lost 4 bases, with 3 bases between them. CDR3 protein: CASSFGTEAFF. The CDR3, as DNA: TGTGCCAGCAGCTTCGGCACTGAAGCTTTCTTT.

The chain has TRBV9 and TRBJ2-1; TRBD2 matches 8 bases. The V segment lost 0 bases and the J segment 0 bases; nucleotides outside the gene matches: 8. The CDR3 runs to 18 residues. Looked up from germline, CDR1 is SGDLS and CDR2 is YYNGEE. CDR3 DNA: TGTGCCAGCAGCGTAGAGGGCGGGGGGCTCACCTCCTACAATGAGCAGTTCTTC. Translation: CASSVEGGGLTSYNEQFF.

The sample holds one count of this clone. CDR3 sequence: CASGRLSNQPQHF. The CDR3 bases are TGTGCCAGTGGTAGACTTAGCAATCAGCCCCAGCATTTT. The V call is TRBV19, the J call TRBJ1-5; D remains unclear. The germline CDR1 and CDR2 sequences are LNHDA and SQIVND (reference sequence). The CDR3 covers 13 residues. Deletions cut 8 bases from V and 0 bases from J, with 8 bases between.

The rearrangement links TRBV7-2 to TRBJ2-5; 10 nucleotides agree with TRBD2. The ends lost 5 bases at V and 2 bases at J; junction bases unmatched: 5. CDR3 length: 15 amino acids. Germline V CDR1 and CDR2: SGHTA, FQGNSA. CDR3 amino acids: CASSRSGGPQETQYF. The CDR3 DNA follows: TGTGCCAGCAGCCGTAGCGGGGGGCCACAAGAGACCCAGTACTTC. Looking up the rest from reference TRBV7-2 and TRBJ2-5 gives the full variable domain: GAGVSQSPSNKVTEKGKDVELRCDPISGHTALYWYRQSLGQGLEFLIYFQGNSAPDKSGLPSDRFSAERTGGSVSTLTIQRTQQEDSAVYLCASSRSGGPQETQYFGPGTRLLVL.

V usage is TRBV5-6 and J usage is TRBJ1-2, with a weak D call TRBD1 (5 bases). V was cut by 4 bases and J by 6 bases, with 16 bases left in between. The germline V gene has CDR1 SGHDT and CDR2 YYEEEE. The length of the CDR3 is 14 residues. CDR3 DNA: TGTGCCAGCAGCGAAGGACGTGGGGCCGATGGCTACACCTTC. Residues: CASSEGRGADGYTF.

The chain employs TRBV11-2 and TRBJ1-1, with a possible D match to TRBD1 (6 bases). The CDR3 runs to 16 residues. V lost 3 bases and J lost 0, with 14 bases in between. Germline values: CDR1 SGHAT, CDR2 FQNNGV. This CDR3 reads CASSFWRQALNTEAFF. The CDR3 DNA reads TGTGCCAGCAGCTTCTGGAGACAGGCATTGAACACTGAAGCTTTCTTT.

This rearrangement joins TRBV9 to TRBJ1-1; 10 bases match TRBD1. V was clipped by 4 bases and J by 4 bases; unmatched bases: 7. The CDR3 runs to 15 residues. Germline lookup yields CDR1 SGDLS and CDR2 YYNGEE. This CDR3 reads CASSNRDRGRTEAFF. CDR3 nucleotides: TGTGCCAGCAGCAACCGGGACAGGGGACGCACTGAAGCTTTCTTT.

Points on this clone: Germline and junction disagree at one end, which may indicate a read error. The chain employs TRBV29-1 and TRBJ2-2; the D is unclear. Germline CDR1 reads SQVTM; CDR2 reads ANQGSEA. There are 12 residues in the CDR3. In DNA, the CDR3 is TGCAGCGTTCAAGACACAACCGGGGAGCTGTTTTTT. Translated: CSVQDTTGELFF.

The chain recombines TRBV10-2 with TRBJ2-7; 7 nucleotides align to TRBD1. Trimming took 3 bases from V and 3 from J; bases not matched to a gene: 5. This CDR3 has 14 amino acids. Germline assignment: CDR1 WSHSY and CDR2 SAAADI. The CDR3 loop reads CASSDTGVIYEQYF. The CDR3 region has the DNA TGCGCCAGCAGTGATACAGGGGTTATCTACGAGCAGTACTTC.

The chain is built from TRBV13 and TRBJ1-4; 8 bases are a match to TRBD1. From germline, CDR1 is PRHDT and CDR2 FYEKMQ (reference sequence). Trimming cost V 4 bases and J 6 bases; bases outside gene matches: 10. This CDR3 contains 16 residues. The CDR3 region is CASSSKQGAEDEKLFF. The DNA of the CDR3 is TGTGCCAGCAGCTCCAAGCAGGGGGCGGAGGATGAAAAACTGTTTTTT.

V usage is TRBV9 and J usage is TRBJ2-2, with D hard to call. There are 15 residues in the CDR3. With 6 bases removed from V and 0 bases from J, the gap between germline ends came to 12 bases. Germline V gene sequence: CDR1 SGDLS, CDR2 YYNGEE. In DNA form, the CDR3 reads TGTGCCAGCACCGACGGCGGATCGAACACCGGGGAGCTGTTTTTT. Its protein product is CASTDGGSNTGELFF.

The chain has TRBV4-3 and TRBJ2-5, with a tentative D call TRBD1 (6 bases). The CDR3 loop spans 15 amino acids. In germline, CDR1 is LGHNA, CDR2 YSLEER. Trimming took 0 bases from V and 4 from J, leaving 12 bases between them. This CDR3 reads CASSQDWGRGETQYF. CDR3 DNA sequence: TGCGCCAGCAGCCAAGATTGGGGCAGGGGAGAGACCCAGTACTTC.

The rearrangement uses TRBV9 and TRBJ1-1, with no clear D. The germline V gene has CDR1 SGDLS and CDR2 YYNGEE. The CDR3 sequence is 15 residues long. V lost 0 bases, J lost 5 bases, and 14 bases lay in between. The CDR3 loop reads CASSVGEGGGTEAFF. The CDR3 coding sequence is TGTGCCAGCAGCGTAGGAGAGGGTGGAGGGACTGAAGCTTTCTTT.

The chain recombines TRBV12-5 with TRBJ1-2; no clear D. V gave up 5 bases and J gave up 5 bases, with 15 bases separating them. The CDR3 is made up of 14 amino acids. CDR1 is LGHNT and CDR2 is FRNRAP in the germline V gene. CDR3 loop: CASGPSDGLYGYTF. As DNA, the CDR3 is TGTGCTAGTGGTCCCTCGGACGGACTTTATGGCTACACCTTC.

The chain links TRBV27 to TRBJ2-6; D gene unclear. V lost 6 bases to trimming and J lost 3 bases, with 15 bases between them. The CDR3 is 16 residues long. Germline V CDR1 and CDR2: MNHEY, SMNVEV (reference sequence). The CDR3 DNA is TGTGCCAGCAGCCATGCTCCCCCCGGTGGGGCCAACGTCCTGACTTTC. This codes for CASSHAPPGGANVLTF.

The chain couples TRBV15 to TRBJ2-1, with 8 bases identical to TRBD1. V dropped 3 bases and J dropped 7; count of bases not matched to a gene: 5. The CDR3 extends over 14 amino acids. In germline, CDR1 is LNHNV, CDR2 YYDKDF (reference sequence). The CDR3 DNA follows: TGTGCCACCAGCAGGACAGGGGCCTTGAATGAGCAGTTCTTC. This sequence encodes CATSRTGALNEQFF.

This chain links TRBV6-1 with TRBJ2-3, with TRBD2 matching 10 bases. The V gene end was trimmed by 5 bases and the J gene end by 2 bases; junction bases not matched to a gene: 1. The germline CDR1 and CDR2 sequences are MNHNS and SASEGT. This CDR3 spans 14 amino acids. CDR3 protein: CASSSGGATDTQYF. CDR3 nucleotides: TGTGCCAGCAGTAGCGGGGGGGCCACAGATACGCAGTATTTT.

V and J are TRBV7-9 and TRBJ1-2; D uncertain. The V and J ends lost 5 bases and 4 bases respectively, with 17 bases between them. Looked up from germline, CDR1 is SEHNR and CDR2 is FQNEAQ (reference sequence). This CDR3 region has 15 residues. The CDR3 bases are TGTGCCAGCAGCCCCACAATGGACGGACTCTATGGCTACACCTTC. Amino acids: CASSPTMDGLYGYTF.